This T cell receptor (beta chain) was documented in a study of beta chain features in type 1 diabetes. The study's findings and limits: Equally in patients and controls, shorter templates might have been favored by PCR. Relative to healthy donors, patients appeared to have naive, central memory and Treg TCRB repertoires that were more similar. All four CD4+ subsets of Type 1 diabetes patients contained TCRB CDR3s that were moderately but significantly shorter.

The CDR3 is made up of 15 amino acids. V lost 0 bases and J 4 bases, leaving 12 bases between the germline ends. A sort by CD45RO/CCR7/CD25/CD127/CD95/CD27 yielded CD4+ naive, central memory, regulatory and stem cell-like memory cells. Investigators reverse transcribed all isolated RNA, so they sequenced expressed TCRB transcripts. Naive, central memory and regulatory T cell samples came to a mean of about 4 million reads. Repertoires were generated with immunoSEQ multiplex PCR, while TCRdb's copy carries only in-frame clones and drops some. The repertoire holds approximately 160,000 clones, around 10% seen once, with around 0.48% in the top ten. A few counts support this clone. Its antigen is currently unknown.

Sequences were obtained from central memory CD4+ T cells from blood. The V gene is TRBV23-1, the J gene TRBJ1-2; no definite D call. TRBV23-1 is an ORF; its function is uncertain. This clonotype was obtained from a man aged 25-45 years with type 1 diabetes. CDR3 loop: CASSQSGGGSYGYTF. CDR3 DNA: TGCGCCAGCAGTCAATCTGGAGGCGGCTCCTATGGCTACACCTTC.